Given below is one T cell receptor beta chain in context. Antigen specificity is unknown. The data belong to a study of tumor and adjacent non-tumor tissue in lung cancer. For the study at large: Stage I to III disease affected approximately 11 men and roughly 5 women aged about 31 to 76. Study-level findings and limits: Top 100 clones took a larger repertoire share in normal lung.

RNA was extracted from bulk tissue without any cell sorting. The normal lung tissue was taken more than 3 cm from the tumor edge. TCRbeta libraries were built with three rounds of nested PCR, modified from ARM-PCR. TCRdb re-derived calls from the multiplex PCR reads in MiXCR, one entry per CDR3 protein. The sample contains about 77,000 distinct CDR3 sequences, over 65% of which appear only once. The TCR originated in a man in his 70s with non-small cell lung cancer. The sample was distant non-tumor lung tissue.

The CDR3 nucleotides are TGCAGCTTACTCCCATATGTGAGATGGGGGGACATAGATACGCAGTATTTT. It specifies CSLLPYVRWGDIDTQYF. V is TRBV29-1 and J is TRBJ2-3; D might be TRBD1 or TRBD2, each matching 6 bases. With 8 bases removed from V and 5 bases from J, the gap between germline ends came to 29 bases. In germline, CDR1 is SQVTM, CDR2 ANQGSEA. The CDR3 length is 17 residues.